The subject of this entry is one T cell receptor beta chain. The target antigen is unknown. Assay: immunoSEQ multiplex PCR; the TCRdb copy retains only in-frame clones and omits some. The data contain fewer than 150,000 clones, about 90% of them singletons. Thawed PBMCs were FACS-sorted into unstimulated CD4+CD25+CD127- regulatory T cells, CD4+CD25- non-regulatory cells, CD4 and CD8 cells. With 2 bases clipped from V and 4 bases from J, the junction kept 7 bases outside the gene matches. This CDR3 region has 15 residues. Germline V lookup: CDR1 SGHNT, CDR2 YENEEA. This sample was included in a study of Tregs in tolerant kidney transplant recipients. The study, taken as a whole, reports: Tregs expanded with activated donor B cells seemed most donor-specific.

Sequenced sample: CD4+ T cells from blood. This chain connects TRBV11-3 to TRBJ2-7; TRBD1 matches 8 bases. The clonotype originates from a human donor in good health. The CDR3 is CASSLYRDRIYEQYF. As DNA, the CDR3 is TGTGCCAGCAGCTTATACCGGGACAGGATTTACGAGCAGTACTTC.